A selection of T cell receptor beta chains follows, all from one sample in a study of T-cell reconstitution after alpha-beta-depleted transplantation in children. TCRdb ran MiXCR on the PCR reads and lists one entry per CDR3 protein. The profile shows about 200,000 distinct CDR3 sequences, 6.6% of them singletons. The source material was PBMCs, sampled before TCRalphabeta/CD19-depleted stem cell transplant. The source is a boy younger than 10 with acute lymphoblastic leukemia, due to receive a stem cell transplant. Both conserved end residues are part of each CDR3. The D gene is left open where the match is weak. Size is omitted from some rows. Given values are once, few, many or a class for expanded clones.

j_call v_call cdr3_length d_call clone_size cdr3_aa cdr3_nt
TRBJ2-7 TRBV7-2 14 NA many CASSPNQAGYEQYF TGTGCCAGCAGCCCGAATCAAGCGGGTTACGAGCAGTACTTC
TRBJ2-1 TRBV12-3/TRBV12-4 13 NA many CASSFGVNNEQFF TGTGCCAGCAGTTTCGGTGTTAACAATGAGCAGTTCTTC
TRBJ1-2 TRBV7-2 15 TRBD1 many CASSLLGQNLYGYTF TGTGCCAGCAGCTTATTGGGACAGAACCTCTATGGCTACACCTTC
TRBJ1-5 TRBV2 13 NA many CASSAGTNQPQHF TGTGCCAGCAGCGCCGGGACGAATCAGCCCCAGCATTTT
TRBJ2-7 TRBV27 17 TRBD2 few CASSPRGLAASSYEQYF TGTGCCAGCAGTCCAAGAGGCCTAGCGGCCAGCTCCTACGAGCAGTACTTC
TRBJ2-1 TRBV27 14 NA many CASQRQERVNEQFF TGTGCCAGCCAAAGACAGGAACGGGTGAATGAGCAGTTCTTC
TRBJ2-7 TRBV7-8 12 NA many CASSSYGYEQYF TGTGCCAGCAGCTCGTACGGATACGAGCAGTACTTC
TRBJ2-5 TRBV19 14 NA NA CASRTHGLRETQYF TGTGCCAGTCGGACGCACGGCCTTAGGGAGACCCAGTACTTC
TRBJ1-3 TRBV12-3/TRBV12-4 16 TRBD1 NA CASSLVAGGYGNTIYF TGTGCCAGCAGTTTAGTGGCAGGGGGCTATGGAAACACCATATATTTT
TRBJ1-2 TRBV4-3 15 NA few CASSQEPQSNYGYTF TGCGCCAGCAGCCAGGAACCACAGAGTAACTATGGCTACACCTTC
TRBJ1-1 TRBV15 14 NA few CATSTGVPGTEAFF TGTGCCACCAGCACAGGGGTTCCGGGCACTGAAGCTTTCTTT
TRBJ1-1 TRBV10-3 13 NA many CAISESISGDAFF TGTGCCATCAGTGAGTCGATCTCTGGGGACGCTTTCTTT
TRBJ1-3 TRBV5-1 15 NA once CASSFLGMERNTIYF TGCGCCAGCTCCTTTTTGGGGATGGAAAGAAACACCATATATTTT
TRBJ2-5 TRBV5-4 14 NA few CASSLGLRQETQYF TGTGCCAGCAGCTTGGGGCTGCGTCAAGAGACCCAGTACTTC
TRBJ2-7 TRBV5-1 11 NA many CASSSTYEQYF TGCGCCAGCAGCTCTACCTACGAGCAGTACTTC
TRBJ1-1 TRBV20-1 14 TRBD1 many CSARDRGTGVEAFF TGCAGTGCTAGAGATCGCGGGACAGGGGTAGAAGCTTTCTTT
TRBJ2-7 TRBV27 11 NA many CASSSGGEQYF TGTGCCAGCAGTTCCGGGGGCGAGCAGTACTTC
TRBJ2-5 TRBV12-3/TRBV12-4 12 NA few CASSFSGETQYF TGTGCCAGCAGTTTTTCCGGGGAGACCCAGTACTTC
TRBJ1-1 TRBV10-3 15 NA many CAISESQGWNTEAFF TGTGCCATCAGTGAGTCGCAGGGTTGGAACACTGAAGCTTTCTTT
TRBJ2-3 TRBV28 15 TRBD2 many CASSSPSGSSDTQYF TGTGCCAGCAGTTCCCCTAGCGGGAGCTCAGATACGCAGTATTTT
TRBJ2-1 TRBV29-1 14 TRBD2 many CSVAWGGSYNEQFF TGCAGCGTTGCTTGGGGGGGCTCCTACAATGAGCAGTTCTTC
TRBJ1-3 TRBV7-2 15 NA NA CASSRSVGSRDTIYF TGTGCCAGCAGCCGTAGCGTGGGGTCTCGGGACACCATATATTTT
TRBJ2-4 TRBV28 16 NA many CASSLWAHKAKNIQYF TGTGCCAGCAGTTTATGGGCCCACAAAGCCAAAAACATTCAGTACTTC
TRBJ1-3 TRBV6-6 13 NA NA CASSYLQGNTIYF TGTGCCAGCAGTTACTTACAGGGAAACACCATATATTTT
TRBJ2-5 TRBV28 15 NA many CASSNLGPPQETQYF TGTGCCAGCAGTAACCTCGGACCGCCTCAAGAGACCCAGTACTTC
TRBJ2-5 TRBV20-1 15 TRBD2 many CSARDPSGGSETQYF TGCAGTGCTAGAGATCCTAGCGGGGGAAGTGAGACCCAGTACTTC
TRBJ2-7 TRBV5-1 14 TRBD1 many CASSPPGTGIEQYF TGCGCCAGCAGCCCACCCGGGACAGGGATCGAGCAGTACTTC
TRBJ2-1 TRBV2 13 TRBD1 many CAGPGTVFNEQFF TGTGCCGGTCCCGGGACAGTTTTCAATGAGCAGTTCTTC
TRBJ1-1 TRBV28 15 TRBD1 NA CASSSPEGADTEAFF TGTGCCAGCAGTTCCCCAGAGGGGGCGGACACTGAAGCTTTCTTT
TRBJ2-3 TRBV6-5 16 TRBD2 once CASSYEVRGGTDTQYF TGTGCCAGCAGTTACGAGGTGCGGGGGGGCACAGATACGCAGTATTTT
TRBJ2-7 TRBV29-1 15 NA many CSVRGSAGYSYEQYF TGCAGCGTGCGGGGTTCTGCCGGATACTCCTACGAGCAGTACTTC
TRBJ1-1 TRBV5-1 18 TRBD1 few CASSLLRTGGVWGTEAFF TGCGCCAGCAGCTTGCTCAGGACAGGGGGCGTTTGGGGCACTGAAGCTTTCTTT
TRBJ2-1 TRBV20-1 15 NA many CSARDSLDMFDEQFF TGCAGTGCTAGAGATTCACTAGATATGTTCGATGAGCAGTTCTTC
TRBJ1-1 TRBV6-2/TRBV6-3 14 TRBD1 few CASSYGQGNTEAFF TGTGCCAGCAGTTACGGACAGGGGAACACTGAAGCTTTCTTT
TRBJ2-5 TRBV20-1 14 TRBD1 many CSADTGQLQETQYF TGCAGTGCCGATACGGGACAGCTGCAAGAGACCCAGTACTTC
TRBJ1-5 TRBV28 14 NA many CASSQWDSNQPQHF TGTGCCAGCAGTCAATGGGACAGCAATCAGCCCCAGCATTTT
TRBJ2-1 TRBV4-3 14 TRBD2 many CASSRTGLANEQFF TGCGCCAGCAGCCGGACGGGACTAGCCAATGAGCAGTTCTTC
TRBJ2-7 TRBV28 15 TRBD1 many CASGLGQGSTYEQYF TGTGCCAGCGGCCTAGGACAGGGTTCAACCTACGAGCAGTACTTC
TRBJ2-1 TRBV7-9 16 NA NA CASSPGVGAYYNEQFF TGTGCCAGCAGCCCCGGGGTGGGGGCCTACTACAATGAGCAGTTCTTC
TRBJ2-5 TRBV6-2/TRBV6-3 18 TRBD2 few CASSYPRVRGGNQETQYF TGTGCCAGCAGTTACCCAAGAGTCCGCGGGGGAAACCAAGAGACCCAGTACTTC
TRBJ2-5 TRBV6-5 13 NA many CASSYGTKETQYF TGTGCCAGCAGTTACGGGACAAAAGAGACCCAGTACTTC
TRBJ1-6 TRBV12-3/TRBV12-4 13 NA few CASGGRGYSPLHF TGTGCCAGTGGGGGCAGGGGCTATTCACCCCTCCACTTT
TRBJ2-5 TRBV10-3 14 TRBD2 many CAISGGTIQETQYF TGTGCCATCAGTGGAGGGACTATCCAAGAGACCCAGTACTTC
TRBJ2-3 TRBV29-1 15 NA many CSVEGRVARTDTQYF TGCAGCGTTGAGGGTAGGGTAGCCCGGACAGATACGCAGTATTTT
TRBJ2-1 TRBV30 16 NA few CAWSSGQSGSYNEQFF TGTGCCTGGAGCTCAGGACAGTCTGGCTCCTACAATGAGCAGTTCTTC
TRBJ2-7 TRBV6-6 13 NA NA CASRGGAIYEQYF TGTGCCAGCAGGGGCGGAGCCATCTACGAGCAGTACTTC
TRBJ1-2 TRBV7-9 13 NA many CASSLGVIMMYTF TGTGCCAGCAGCTTAGGGGTTATTATGATGTACACCTTC